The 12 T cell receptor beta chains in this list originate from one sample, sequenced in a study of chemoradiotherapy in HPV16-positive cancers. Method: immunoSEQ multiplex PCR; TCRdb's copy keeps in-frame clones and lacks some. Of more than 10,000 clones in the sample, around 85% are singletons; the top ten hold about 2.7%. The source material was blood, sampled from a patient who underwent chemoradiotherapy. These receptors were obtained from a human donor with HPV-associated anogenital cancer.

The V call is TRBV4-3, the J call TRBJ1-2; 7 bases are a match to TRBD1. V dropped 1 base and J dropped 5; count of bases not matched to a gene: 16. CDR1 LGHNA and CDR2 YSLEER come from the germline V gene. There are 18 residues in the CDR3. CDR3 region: CASSQGTGSARGRYGYTF. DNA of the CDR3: TGCGCCAGCAGCCAAGGGACAGGCAGTGCCAGGGGCCGTTATGGCTACACCTTC.

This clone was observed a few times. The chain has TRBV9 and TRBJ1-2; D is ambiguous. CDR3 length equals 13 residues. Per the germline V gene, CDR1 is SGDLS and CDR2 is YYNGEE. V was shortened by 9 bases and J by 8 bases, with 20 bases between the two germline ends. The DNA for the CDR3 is TGTGCCACCGGCGAGGGTGGGGTAAGAGGCTACACCTTC. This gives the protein CATGEGGVRGYTF.

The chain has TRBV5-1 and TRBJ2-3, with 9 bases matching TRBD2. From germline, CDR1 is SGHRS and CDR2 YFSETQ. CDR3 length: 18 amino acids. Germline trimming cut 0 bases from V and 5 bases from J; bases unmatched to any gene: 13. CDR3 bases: TGCGCCAGCAGCTTGGTGAGCGGGGGGCGGAGGTCTGGAGATACGCAGTATTTT. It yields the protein CASSLVSGGRRSGDTQYF.

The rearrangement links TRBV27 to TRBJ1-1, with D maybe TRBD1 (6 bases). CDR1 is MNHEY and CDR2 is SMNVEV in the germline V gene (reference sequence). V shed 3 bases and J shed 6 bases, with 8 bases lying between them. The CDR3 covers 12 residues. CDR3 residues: CASSFPGAEAFF. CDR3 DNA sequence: TGTGCCAGCAGTTTCCCAGGGGCTGAAGCTTTCTTT.

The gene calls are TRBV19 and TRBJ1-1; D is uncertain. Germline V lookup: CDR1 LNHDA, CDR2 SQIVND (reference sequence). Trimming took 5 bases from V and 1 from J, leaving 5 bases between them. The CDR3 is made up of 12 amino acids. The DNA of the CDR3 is TGTGCCAGTAGTTGGTGGAACACTGAAGCTTTCTTT. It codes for CASSWWNTEAFF.

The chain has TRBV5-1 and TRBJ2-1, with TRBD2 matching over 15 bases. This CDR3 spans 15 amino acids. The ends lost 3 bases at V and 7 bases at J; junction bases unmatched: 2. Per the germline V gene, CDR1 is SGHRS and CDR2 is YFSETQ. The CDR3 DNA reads TGCGCCAGCAGCTCCGGACTAGCGGGGGGGAATGAGCAGTTCTTC. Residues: CASSSGLAGGNEQFF.

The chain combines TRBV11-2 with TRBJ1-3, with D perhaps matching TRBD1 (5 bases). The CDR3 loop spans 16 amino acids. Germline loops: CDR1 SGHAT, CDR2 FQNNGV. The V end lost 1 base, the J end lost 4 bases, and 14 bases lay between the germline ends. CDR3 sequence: CASSLALGGAGNTIYF. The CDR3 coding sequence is TGTGCCAGCAGCTTAGCACTTGGGGGAGCGGGAAACACCATATATTTT.

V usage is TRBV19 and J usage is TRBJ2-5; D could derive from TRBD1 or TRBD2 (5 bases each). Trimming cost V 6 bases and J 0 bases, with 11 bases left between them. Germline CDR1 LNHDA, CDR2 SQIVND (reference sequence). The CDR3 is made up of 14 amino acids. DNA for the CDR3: TGTGCCAGTAGCCCGGGGCTAGACCAAGAGACCCAGTACTTC. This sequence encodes CASSPGLDQETQYF.

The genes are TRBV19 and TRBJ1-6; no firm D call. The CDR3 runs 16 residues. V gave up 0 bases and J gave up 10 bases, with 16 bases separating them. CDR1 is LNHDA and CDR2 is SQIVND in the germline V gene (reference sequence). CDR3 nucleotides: TGTGCCAGTAGTATAGATATCGGAGGGCCCGGGTCACCCCTCCACTTT. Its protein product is CASSIDIGGPGSPLHF.

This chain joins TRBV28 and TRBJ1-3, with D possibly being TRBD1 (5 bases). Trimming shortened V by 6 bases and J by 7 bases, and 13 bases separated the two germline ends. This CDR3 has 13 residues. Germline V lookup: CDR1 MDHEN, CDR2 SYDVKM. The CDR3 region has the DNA TGTGCCAGCAGATGGGGGACCGGTAACACCATATATTTT. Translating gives CASRWGTGNTIYF. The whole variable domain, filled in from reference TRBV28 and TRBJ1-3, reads DVKVTQSSRYLVKRTGEKVFLECVQDMDHENMFWYRQDPGLGLRLIYFSYDVKMKEKGDIPEGYSVSREKKERFSLILESASTNQTSMYLCASRWGTGNTIYFGEGSWLTVV.

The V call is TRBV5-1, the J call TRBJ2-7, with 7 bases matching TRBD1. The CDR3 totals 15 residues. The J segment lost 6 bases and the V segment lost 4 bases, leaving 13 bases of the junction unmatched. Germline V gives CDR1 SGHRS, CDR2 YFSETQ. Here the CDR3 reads CASSPTGFGLGEQYF. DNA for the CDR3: TGCGCCAGCAGCCCGACAGGGTTTGGGTTGGGCGAGCAGTACTTC.

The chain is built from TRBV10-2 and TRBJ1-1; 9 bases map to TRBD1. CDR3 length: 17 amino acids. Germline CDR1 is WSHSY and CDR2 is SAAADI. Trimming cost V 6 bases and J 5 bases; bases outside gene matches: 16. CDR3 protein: CASRGIPGQGIGTEAFF. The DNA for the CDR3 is TGCGCCAGCAGAGGTATACCGGGACAGGGAATTGGGACTGAAGCTTTCTTT.